These 11 T cell receptor beta chains originate from one sample sequenced in a study of cytomegalovirus exposure and HLA in healthy donors. The study ran its PCR with 60 Vbeta and 13 Jbeta primers. Libraries were prepared by immunoSEQ multiplex PCR; TCRdb keeps only in-frame clonotypes and omits some of them. This repertoire shows roughly 63,000 clones, about 75% found once; its top ten account for roughly 25%. Input material: PBMCs. The receptors originated from a woman between 35 and 50 years old in good health and CMV-seropositive.

This clone was detected only a few times. This chain connects TRBV7-9 to TRBJ2-7; D is perhaps TRBD2 (6 bases). Between the trimmed V and J ends, which lost 2 bases and 5 bases, there was a span of 13 bases. The CDR3 covers 14 residues. Looked up from germline, CDR1 is SEHNR and CDR2 is FQNEAQ (reference sequence). The CDR3 nucleotides are TGTGCCAGCAGCTTAATGGGGGGTCTCCACGAGCAGTACTTC. It encodes CASSLMGGLHEQYF. Supplemented by reference TRBV7-9 and TRBJ2-7, the full variable domain reads DTGVSQNPRHKITKRGQNVTFRCDPISEHNRLYWYRQTLGQGPEFLTYFQNEAQLEKSRLLSDRFSAERPKGSFSTLEIQRTEQGDSAMYLCASSLMGGLHEQYFGPGTRLTVT.

This chain joins TRBV5-1 and TRBJ1-1; no clear D gene. The V and J ends lost 3 bases and 7 bases respectively, with 25 bases between them. This CDR3 comprises 17 residues. CDR1 SGHRS and CDR2 YFSETQ come from the germline V gene. The CDR3 reads CASSSRPRHEVGVEAFF. CDR3 DNA sequence: TGCGCCAGCAGCTCCCGCCCGAGGCATGAGGTCGGGGTTGAAGCTTTCTTT. Combining the CDR3 with reference TRBV5-1 and TRBJ1-1 gives the whole variable domain KAGVTQTPRYLIKTRGQQVTLSCSPISGHRSVSWYQQTPGQGLQFLFEYFSETQRNKGNFPGRFSGRQFSNSRSEMNVSTLELGDSALYLCASSSRPRHEVGVEAFFGQGTRLTVV.

This clone has only a few counts. This chain links TRBV7-3 with TRBJ2-1; D possibly corresponds to TRBD2 (5 bases). V lost 3 bases and J 2 bases, leaving 14 bases between the germline ends. CDR1 and CDR2 (germline): SGHTA, FQGTGA. CDR3 length: 16 residues. The chain's CDR3 is CASSLILVHPYNEQFF. DNA for the CDR3: TGTGCCAGCAGCTTGATACTAGTCCACCCCTACAATGAGCAGTTCTTC.

The chain carries TRBV5-1 and TRBJ1-2; 10 nucleotides align to TRBD1. Trimming at V came to 0 bases and at J to 5 bases, leaving 7 bases not matched to a gene. The length of the CDR3 is 16 residues. Germline V gene lookup returns CDR1 SGHRS and CDR2 YFSETQ. Here the CDR3 DNA reads TGCGCCAGCAGCTTGGAGACAGGGGGCTTGGGATATGGCTACACCTTC. The encoded protein is CASSLETGGLGYGYTF.

This clone was seen only a few times. J is TRBJ2-3 and V is TRBV2, with 9 bases lining up with TRBD2. The CDR3 is made up of 14 amino acids. The V segment lost 8 bases and the J segment 0 bases; nucleotides outside the gene matches: 3. Germline V lookup: CDR1 SNHLY, CDR2 FYNNEI. CDR3 protein: CASGGLASTDTQYF. CDR3 DNA sequence: TGTGCCAGCGGCGGACTAGCGAGCACAGATACGCAGTATTTT.

The chain couples TRBV9 to TRBJ1-6, with D unresolved. The germline V and J ends were trimmed by 2 bases and 0 bases, with 6 bases remaining between them. In germline, CDR1 is SGDLS, CDR2 YYNGEE. This CDR3 has 15 amino acids. The CDR3 here is CASSVGDSYNSPLHF. In DNA form, the CDR3 reads TGTGCCAGCAGCGTCGGAGACTCCTATAATTCACCCCTCCACTTT. The complete variable domain, with remaining parts taken from reference TRBV9 and TRBJ1-6, reads DSGVTQTPKHLITATGQRVTLRCSPRSGDLSVYWYQQSLDQGLQFLIQYYNGEERAKGNILERFSAQQFPDLHSELNLSSLELGDSALYFCASSVGDSYNSPLHFGNGTRLTVT.

This clone was recorded once. The chain links TRBV7-8 to TRBJ1-5, with D possibly being TRBD1 (6 bases). From germline, CDR1 is SGHVS and CDR2 FQNEAQ. The CDR3 contains 13 residues. With 4 bases removed from V and 6 bases from J, the gap between germline ends came to 10 bases. The CDR3 loop reads CASSSQGFQPQHF. CDR3 sequence (DNA): TGTGCCAGCAGCTCACAGGGTTTTCAGCCCCAGCATTTT.

This clone was observed a single time. This chain uses TRBV23-1 with TRBJ2-7, with D perhaps TRBD1 (6 bases). TRBV23-1 is known as an ORF, though its function is uncertain. Trimming pared 2 bases from V and 4 bases from J, leaving 18 bases between. The CDR3 covers 16 residues. This CDR3 reads CASSQRARDNLYEQYF. In nucleotides, the CDR3 is TGCGCCAGCAGTCAAAGGGCCAGGGACAACTTATACGAGCAGTACTTC.

Details on this clone: The junction departs from germline at one end; a sequencing error may be responsible. The chain carries TRBV7-9 and TRBJ1-2; 8 bases fit TRBD1. In germline, CDR1 is SEHNR, CDR2 FQNEAQ (reference sequence). The CDR3 extends over 15 amino acids. CDR3 sequence: CSSSLTDRADYGYTF. The CDR3 region has the DNA TGTTCCAGCAGCTTAACGGACAGGGCAGACTATGGCTACACCTTC.

The V gene is TRBV30, the J gene TRBJ1-1; 8 nucleotides align to TRBD1. Looked up from germline, CDR1 is GTSNPN and CDR2 is SVGIG (reference sequence). The CDR3 contains 11 residues. The ends lost 4 bases at V and 7 bases at J; junction bases unmatched: 2. DNA for the CDR3: TGTGCCTGGAACAGGGGGGTTGAAGCTTTCTTT. Translating gives CAWNRGVEAFF.

The J gene is TRBJ1-6, the V gene TRBV27; the match to TRBD1 covers 9 bases. From germline, CDR1 is MNHEY and CDR2 SMNVEV (reference sequence). The V gene end was trimmed by 3 bases and the J gene end by 4 bases; junction bases not matched to a gene: 7. This CDR3 is 17 amino acids long. The CDR3 reads CASSFDGTGRYNSPLHF. As DNA, the CDR3 is TGTGCCAGCAGTTTCGACGGGACAGGGCGTTATAATTCACCCCTCCACTTT.